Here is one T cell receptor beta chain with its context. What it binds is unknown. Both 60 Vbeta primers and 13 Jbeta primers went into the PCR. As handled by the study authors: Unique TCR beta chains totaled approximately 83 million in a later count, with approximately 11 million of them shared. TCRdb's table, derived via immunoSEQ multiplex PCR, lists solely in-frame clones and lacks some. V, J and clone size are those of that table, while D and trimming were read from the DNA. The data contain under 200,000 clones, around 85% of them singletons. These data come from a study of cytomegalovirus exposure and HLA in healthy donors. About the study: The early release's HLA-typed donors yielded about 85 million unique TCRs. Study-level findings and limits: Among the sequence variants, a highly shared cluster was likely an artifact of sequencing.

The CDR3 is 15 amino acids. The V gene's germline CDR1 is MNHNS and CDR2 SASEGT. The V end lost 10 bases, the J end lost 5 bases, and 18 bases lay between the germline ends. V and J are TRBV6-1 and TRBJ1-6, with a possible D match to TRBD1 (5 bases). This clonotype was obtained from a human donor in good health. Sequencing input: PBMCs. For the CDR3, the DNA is TGTGCCAAGCGGGGGGTGGGAGGTCATAATTCACCCCTCCACTTT. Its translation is CAKRGVGGHNSPLHF.